This T cell receptor (beta chain) was identified during a study of beta chain features in type 1 diabetes. Study conclusions and caveats: Within the patient group, naive, central memory and Treg TCRB repertoires appeared more similar to each other than within healthy donors. Significant though moderate, a shortening of TCRB CDR3s appeared in all four CD4+ subsets of Type 1 diabetes patients.

Every isolated RNA sample was fully reverse transcribed, so sequencing captured expressed TCRB transcripts. Profiling relied on immunoSEQ multiplex PCR, and the TCRdb table lists in-frame clones only, not all of them. The sample holds more than 550,000 clones, more than 13% seen once. This clone turned up a few times. Its antigen is undetermined. Without exception, sorted populations had purity beyond 95%. Germline CDR1 and CDR2: WSHSY and SAAADI. Trimming left V 6 bases short and J 4 bases short, with 19 bases between. The CDR3 runs 15 residues. The chain is built from TRBV10-2 and TRBJ2-7; weak D call: TRBD2 (5 bases). This sequence originates from a man between 18 and 35 years old with type 1 diabetes. Sequenced sample: naive CD4+ T cells from blood. The CDR3 nucleotides are TGCGCCAGCAGACCAGTGGCATCTCAGCGGTACGAGCAGTACTTC. Its protein product is CASRPVASQRYEQYF.